This TCR beta chain is from a study of cytomegalovirus exposure and HLA in healthy donors. The study's findings and limits: TCR beta sequences numbering some 17,000 were associated with HLA alleles at 0.05 false discovery rate in a later analysis.

With regard to this clone: Antigen: not known.

This PCR relied on a set of 60 Vbeta primers and 13 Jbeta primers. Generated by immunoSEQ multiplex PCR, the TCRdb table keeps only in-frame clones and is missing some. Its listing shows approximately 40,000 clones. What was sequenced was PBMCs. The receptor's source is a human donor in good health.

The CDR3 coding sequence is TGTGCCAGTAGTCGCTCGAGGGGGCGGGAGACCCAGTACTTC. Residues: CASSRSRGRETQYF. The V call is TRBV19, the J call TRBJ2-5; TRBD1 agrees at 7 bases. V lost 5 bases, J lost 5 bases, and 8 bases stayed unmatched. This CDR3 contains 14 residues. Germline loops: CDR1 LNHDA, CDR2 SQIVND (reference sequence).